This is a list of T cell receptor beta chains from one sample in a study of cytomegalovirus exposure and HLA in healthy donors. The table came from immunoSEQ multiplex PCR; TCRdb's copy has only in-frame clones and leaves some out. The table includes 150,000 to 200,000 clones, about three quarters detected once. The specimen was PBMCs. These receptor sequences come from a woman in her forties in good health and CMV-seronegative. CDR3s include the opening cysteine and the closing phenylalanine or tryptophan. A D gene is named only where the DNA matches it firmly. Clone size, where shown, is once, few, many, or a class for clones that have expanded.

D	length	size	V	J	DNA	CDR3
NA	13	once	TRBV29-1	TRBJ2-1	TGCAGCGTTGACCAGGAACCTTACAATGAGCAGTTCTTC	CSVDQEPYNEQFF
NA	14	NA	TRBV6-5	TRBJ2-7	TGTGCCAGCAGTTATTCGCGGCAGTCCTACGAGCAGTACTTC	CASSYSRQSYEQYF
NA	14	NA	TRBV5-4	TRBJ1-6	TGTGCCAGCAGCTTCGGCTGGGAGAATTCACCCCTCCACTTT	CASSFGWENSPLHF
NA	15	NA	TRBV6-6	TRBJ1-1	TGTGCCAGCTGCTACCGGGGGGGAGAGAACACTGAAGCTTTCTTT	CASCYRGGENTEAFF
NA	14	NA	TRBV19	TRBJ1-1	TGTGCCAGTAGTATACCGGACAGCATCACTGAAGCTTTCTTT	CASSIPDSITEAFF
NA	14	NA	TRBV4-1	TRBJ2-1	TGCGCCAGCAGCCTCCAGTTCGGGAACAATGAGCAGTTCTTC	CASSLQFGNNEQFF
TRBD1	13	NA	TRBV2	TRBJ2-7	TGTGCCAGCAGTAGGGACAGGGGTAACGAGCAGTACTTC	CASSRDRGNEQYF
NA	10	NA	TRBV30	TRBJ2-1	TGTGCCTGGTTTAAAAATGAGCAGTTCTTC	CAWFKNEQFF
TRBD2	15	NA	TRBV12-5	TRBJ2-1	TGTGCTAGTGGTGCCGGGGGACGGGAGGGTAATGAGCAGTTCTTC	CASGAGGREGNEQFF
NA	16	NA	TRBV25-1	TRBJ1-1	TGTGCCAGCAGGGAAGGGGGAGGGCCGGTGAACACTGAAGCTTTCTTT	CASREGGGPVNTEAFF
TRBD2	16	few	TRBV10-3	TRBJ2-3	TGTGCCATCAGTGGGTCAGCTAGCGGAGGCACAGATACGCAGTATTTT	CAISGSASGGTDTQYF
TRBD2	16	NA	TRBV11-2	TRBJ2-3	TGTGCCAGCAGCTCCCCAGATCCCGGGGGGTTAGATACGCAGTATTTT	CASSSPDPGGLDTQYF
TRBD1	15	NA	TRBV6-1	TRBJ1-5	TGTGCCAGCAGTGAAGGTGCGACAGGGAATCAGCCCCAGCATTTT	CASSEGATGNQPQHF
TRBD2	15	NA	TRBV9	TRBJ2-1	TGTGCCAGCAGCGCAGGGACTAGCGGGATCAATGAGCAGTTCTTC	CASSAGTSGINEQFF
NA	12	NA	TRBV10-2	TRBJ1-1	TGCGCCAGCAGTGACAGGAACACTGAAGCTTTCTTT	CASSDRNTEAFF
TRBD2	16	NA	TRBV19	TRBJ2-1	TGTGCCAGTATCAGGACTAGCGGGAGTAGCTACAATGAGCAGTTCTTC	CASIRTSGSSYNEQFF
TRBD2	13	NA	TRBV5-1	TRBJ2-5	TGCGCCAGCGGTCCGCGGGGGGCGGAGACCCAGTACTTC	CASGPRGAETQYF
NA	13	NA	TRBV7-3	TRBJ2-1	TGTGCCAGCAGCGTGGCCCGTGGTGATGAGCAGTTCTTC	CASSVARGDEQFF
NA	13	NA	TRBV13	TRBJ1-1	TGTGCCAGCAGCTTTAGAGAGGGCACTGAAGCTTTCTTT	CASSFREGTEAFF
NA	13	NA	TRBV25-1	TRBJ1-2	TGTGCCAGCGAGGCGAGGTCGGGGAGTGGCTACACCTTC	CASEARSGSGYTF
NA	14	NA	TRBV7-2	TRBJ1-3	TGTGCCACATCGCGGGGGCCCTCTGGAAACACCATATATTTT	CATSRGPSGNTIYF
NA	15	NA	TRBV18	TRBJ1-1	TGTGCCAGCTCACCACCCCCGGTATCGGGAACTGAAGCTTTCTTT	CASSPPPVSGTEAFF
TRBD2	15	NA	TRBV9	TRBJ2-2	TGTGCCAGCAGCGTTAGCGGGGGGAACACCGGGGAGCTGTTTTTT	CASSVSGGNTGELFF
NA	14	NA	TRBV7-2	TRBJ2-2	TGTGCCAGCAGCTCGGACTGGTCTAGGGGGGAGCTGTTTTTT	CASSSDWSRGELFF
TRBD2	15	NA	TRBV5-1	TRBJ2-1	TGCGCCAGCAGCTCCTTAGCGGGAGGAGAGGATGAGCAGTTCTTC	CASSSLAGGEDEQFF
NA	15	NA	TRBV7-9	TRBJ1-4	TGTGCCAGCGTCCCAGGGGCTCCTTTGTCAGAAAAACTGTTTTTT	CASVPGAPLSEKLFF
TRBD1	13	NA	TRBV9	TRBJ1-1	TGTGCCAGCAGCGAGACAGGGGGCGGTGGGGCTTTCTTT	CASSETGGGGAFF
NA	15	NA	TRBV6-6	TRBJ1-3	TGTGCCAGCAGTCTCAACAGAAATTCTGGAAACACCATATATTTT	CASSLNRNSGNTIYF
NA	14	NA	TRBV5-8	TRBJ2-2	TGTGCCAGCAGCTCTTCAGGGGCGTTAAGGGAGCTGTTTTTT	CASSSSGALRELFF
NA	13	NA	TRBV18	TRBJ2-2	TGTGCCAGCTCGATGGGCCCAACCGGGGAGCTGTTTTTT	CASSMGPTGELFF
TRBD1	17	once	TRBV7-2	TRBJ1-4	TGTGCCAGCAGCTTGACAGGGAACTCGGGCAAAAATGAAAAACTGTTTTTT	CASSLTGNSGKNEKLFF
NA	14	NA	TRBV14	TRBJ2-2	TGTGCCAGCAGCCAAGATCTTAACACCGGGGAGCTGTTTTTT	CASSQDLNTGELFF
NA	14	NA	TRBV18	TRBJ2-7	TGTGCCAGCTCACCTTCGGGGGACCCCTACGAGCAGTACTTC	CASSPSGDPYEQYF